These 8 T cell receptor beta chains originate from one sample sequenced in a study of T cells in Graves' hyperthyroidism and ophthalmopathy. Amplification of TCR beta CDR3 regions was performed using RNA transcripts as template. The study used the HTBI primer set for a first-round RT-PCR of the TCR CDR3. TCRdb re-analysed the multiplex PCR reads in MiXCR, keeping a single row per CDR3 protein. The sample lists about 560,000 distinct CDR3 sequences; about half were seen once. Sample: peripheral blood or thyroid tissue (not recorded which). The receptors originated from a woman younger than 30 with Graves' hyperthyroidism.

V usage is TRBV25-1 and J usage is TRBJ2-7; D is possibly TRBD2 (5 bases). Trimming cost V 11 bases and J 2 bases, with 13 bases left between them. This CDR3 has 12 amino acids. Germline V lookup: CDR1 MGHDK, CDR2 SYGVNS. CDR3 coding DNA: TGTGCCTGGAGGCGGGTTGCCTACGAGCAGTACTTC. This sequence encodes CAWRRVAYEQYF.

With respect to this clonotype: It may be a read error: a sequence one base away is much more abundant. The chain employs TRBV29-1 and TRBJ1-1; possible D gene TRBD1, 6 bases. V lost 0 bases and J lost 5, with 16 bases in between. The V gene's germline CDR1 is SQVTM and CDR2 ANQGSEA. The CDR3 runs to 15 residues. This chain's CDR3 is CSVEDQAGAQTEAFF. CDR3 DNA: TGCAGCGTTGAAGATCAGGCAGGGGCGCAGACTGAAGCTTTCTTT. Supplemented by reference TRBV29-1 and TRBJ1-1, the full variable domain reads SAVISQKPSRDICQRGTSLTIQCQVDSQVTMMFWYRQQPGQSLTLIATANQGSEATYESGFVIDKFPISRPNLTFSTLTVSNMSPEDSSIYLCSVEDQAGAQTEAFFGQGTRLTVV.

This clonotype was counted a single time. Sequence at one end of the junction differs from germline and may be a read error. V and J are TRBV4-1 and TRBJ1-1, with D maybe TRBD1 (6 bases). The length of the CDR3 is 15 residues. The germline CDR1 and CDR2 sequences are MGHRA and YSYEKL. The DNA of the CDR3 is TGCGCCAGCAGGCAAGATACAGGGATTAGCACTGAAGCTTTCTTT. Translation: CASRQDTGISTEAFF.

This clonotype occurred many times. This chain uses TRBV15 with TRBJ1-5; TRBD1 might be the D (6 bases). Germline CDR1 is LNHNV and CDR2 is YYDKDF (reference sequence). V gave up 1 base and J gave up 5 bases, with 15 bases separating them. The length of the CDR3 is 16 residues. The CDR3: CATSRAFRGADQPQHF. As DNA, the CDR3 is TGTGCCACCAGCAGAGCCTTTCGGGGGGCAGATCAGCCCCAGCATTTT.

This clonotype was recorded many times. The rearrangement links TRBV2 to TRBJ1-5, with D perhaps TRBD1 (6 bases). CDR3 size: 13 residues. V gave up 6 bases and J gave up 4 bases, with 10 bases separating them. CDR1 is SNHLY, CDR2 FYNNEI, per germline. CDR3 loop: CASSRGSNQPQHF. CDR3 in DNA: TGTGCCAGCAGCAGGGGTTCAAATCAGCCCCAGCATTTT.

Regarding this clonotype: The conserved phenylalanine or tryptophan normally closing the CDR3 is absent here, so this likely arose from a read error. CDR3 nucleotide sequence: TGCGCCAGCAGCTTCACGGGATCAACTAATGAAAAACTGTTTTAT. Its translation is CASSFTGSTNEKLFY. The rearrangement links TRBV5-1 to TRBJ1-4; no clear D gene. V lost 2 bases and J lost 0, with 8 bases in between. This CDR3 has 15 residues. Germline-derived CDR1 and CDR2 are SGHRS and YFSETQ.

The sample holds a few counts of this clonotype. The gene calls are TRBV14 and TRBJ1-1; 8 positions match TRBD1. V shed 4 bases, J shed 3 bases, and the junction held 4 bases outside the gene matches. CDR1 is SGHDN and CDR2 is FVKESK in the germline V gene. The CDR3 contains 14 residues. The CDR3, as DNA: TGTGCCAGCAGCCCTTCGGACAGGGACACTGAAGCTTTCTTT. It codes for CASSPSDRDTEAFF.

This clonotype has just a few counts. The chain couples TRBV10-3 to TRBJ1-5; D call uncertain. V was pared by 4 bases and J by 4 bases, with 11 bases between. Looked up from germline, CDR1 is ENHRY and CDR2 is SYGVKD. The CDR3 is 14 residues long. In nucleotides, the CDR3 is TGTGCCATCAGTGGGGGTTTTAGGAATCAGCCCCAGCATTTT. Translation: CAISGGFRNQPQHF.